The rows below give T cell receptor beta chains drawn from one sample of a study of CD8+ T cells in alopecia areata. The method was immunoSEQ multiplex PCR; TCRdb's version includes in-frame clones alone and lacks a portion of them. Among approximately 190,000 clones listed, roughly 50% were seen once. This material consisted of CD4+ T cells sorted from blood, taken at week 24, from a patient treated with tofacitinib. The origin of the receptors is a human donor with alopecia areata. Each CDR3 is given with its conserved first and last residue. The D gene is left open where the match is weak. Where a row states a size, it is once, few, many or the class of an expanded clone; other rows omit it.

clone_size	cdr3_length	v_call	d_call	j_call	cdr3_aa	cdr3_nt
few	13	TRBV7-9	NA	TRBJ2-5	CASSLGVEETQYF	TGTGCCAGCAGCTTAGGAGTGGAAGAGACCCAGTACTTC
NA	11	TRBV29-1	NA	TRBJ1-1	CSVLQPLEAFF	TGCAGTGTATTACAACCCCTTGAAGCTTTCTTT
NA	12	TRBV6-5	TRBD2	TRBJ2-7	CASSRTSHEQYF	TGTGCCAGCAGTAGGACTAGCCACGAGCAGTACTTC
NA	15	TRBV7-9	NA	TRBJ2-7	CASSRGQLVSYEQYF	TGTGCCAGCAGTCGCGGACAGTTGGTCTCCTACGAGCAGTACTTC
NA	18	TRBV4-3	NA	TRBJ2-6	CASSSELSLSSGANVLTF	TGCGCCAGCAGCTCTGAACTCTCCCTCTCCTCTGGGGCCAACGTCCTGACTTTC
NA	14	TRBV29-1	TRBD2	TRBJ2-7	CSVEGLAGYYEQYF	TGCAGCGTTGAAGGACTAGCGGGGTACTACGAGCAGTACTTC
few	16	TRBV25-1	TRBD1	TRBJ2-3	CASRGDRARSTDTQYF	TGTGCCAGCAGGGGGGACAGGGCTAGAAGCACAGATACGCAGTATTTT
NA	15	TRBV5-4	NA	TRBJ1-5	CASSLQGVSNQPQHF	TGTGCCAGCAGCTTACAGGGAGTCAGCAATCAGCCCCAGCATTTT
few	13	TRBV29-1	NA	TRBJ2-3	CSVGFRVTDTQYF	TGCAGCGTTGGTTTCAGGGTCACTGATACGCAGTATTTT
NA	14	TRBV5-1	NA	TRBJ2-3	CASSRDRSTDTQYF	TGCGCCAGCAGTCGCGACAGAAGCACAGATACGCAGTATTTT
many	14	TRBV28	NA	TRBJ1-5	CASSPWAPNQPQHF	TGTGCCAGCAGTCCCTGGGCACCGAATCAGCCCCAGCATTTT
NA	13	TRBV5-1	NA	TRBJ2-2	CASSNRDTGELFF	TGCGCCAGCAGCAACAGGGACACCGGGGAGCTGTTTTTT
few	14	TRBV6-6	TRBD1	TRBJ1-5	CASSPWDRGQPQHF	TGTGCCAGCAGTCCCTGGGACAGGGGTCAGCCCCAGCATTTT
NA	16	TRBV7-2	NA	TRBJ2-2	CASSYVGAGHTGELFF	TGTGCCAGCAGCTACGTTGGCGCAGGACACACCGGGGAGCTGTTTTTT
NA	15	TRBV30	TRBD1	TRBJ2-3	CAWSLGQGATDTQYF	TGTGCCTGGAGTCTCGGACAGGGGGCCACAGATACGCAGTATTTT
few	13	TRBV5-1	NA	TRBJ1-2	CASSLDLPDGYTF	TGCGCCAGCAGCCTTGATTTACCTGATGGCTACACCTTC
NA	17	TRBV5-1	NA	TRBJ2-2	CASSPGTGGVNTGELFF	TGCGCCAGCAGCCCTGGAACAGGGGGGGTGAACACCGGGGAGCTGTTTTTT
few	16	TRBV15	NA	TRBJ1-2	CATSRDLRGVSGGYTF	TGTGCCACCAGCAGAGATCTGAGGGGTGTGAGTGGTGGCTACACCTTC
NA	14	TRBV4-3	NA	TRBJ1-1	CASSQESGETEAFF	TGCGCCAGCAGCCAAGAGTCAGGGGAAACTGAAGCTTTCTTT
NA	14	TRBV23-1	TRBD2	TRBJ2-7	CASSPGTRGYEQYF	TGCGCCAGCAGTCCGGGGACTAGAGGGTACGAGCAGTACTTC
NA	15	TRBV4-2	NA	TRBJ2-3	CASSQELLPPYTQYF	TGTGCCAGCAGCCAAGAGCTTCTCCCCCCATATACGCAGTATTTT
NA	15	TRBV9	NA	TRBJ2-1	CASSAEGTHYNEQFF	TGTGCCAGCAGCGCCGAAGGGACTCACTACAATGAGCAGTTCTTC
NA	15	TRBV9	NA	TRBJ2-2	CASSVKPTQTGELFF	TGTGCCAGCAGCGTCAAGCCGACACAGACCGGGGAGCTGTTTTTT
few	15	TRBV7-2	NA	TRBJ2-7	CASSLVEGSSYEQYF	TGTGCCAGCAGCTTAGTGGAGGGAAGCTCCTACGAGCAGTACTTC
NA	16	TRBV7-2	TRBD1	TRBJ1-2	CASSLSVRQGASGYTF	TGTGCCAGCAGCTTATCTGTTCGACAGGGGGCAAGTGGCTACACCTTC
few	14	TRBV4-3	NA	TRBJ1-2	CASSQATANYGYTF	TGCGCCAGCAGCCAGGCAACAGCTAACTATGGCTACACCTTC
NA	13	TRBV30	NA	TRBJ1-2	CAWTRGAGFGYTF	TGTGCCTGGACACGTGGGGCTGGTTTTGGCTACACCTTC
NA	15	TRBV6-5	TRBD2	TRBJ2-7	CASRRGLAGAYEQYF	TGTGCCAGCAGACGAGGACTAGCGGGGGCCTACGAGCAGTACTTC
NA	16	TRBV6-6	NA	TRBJ2-7	CASSYSLDRETHEQYF	TGTGCCAGCAGTTACTCTCTGGACCGGGAAACCCACGAGCAGTACTTC
NA	15	TRBV5-1	NA	TRBJ2-3	CASSLGNGPADTQYF	TGCGCCAGCAGCTTAGGGAATGGTCCGGCAGATACGCAGTATTTT
few	14	TRBV19	NA	TRBJ2-7	CASSTGLGAYEQYF	TGTGCCAGTAGTACTGGACTGGGGGCCTACGAGCAGTACTTC
NA	13	TRBV30	NA	TRBJ1-2	CAWSVGGIYGYTF	TGTGCCTGGAGTGTCGGGGGGATCTATGGCTACACCTTC